A selection of T cell receptor beta chains follows, all from one sample in a study of cytomegalovirus exposure and HLA in healthy donors. The data were produced by immunoSEQ multiplex PCR, yet TCRdb's version contains in-frame clones alone and is incomplete. This table has roughly 180,000 clones, 75% to 85% appearing once. Sequenced: PBMCs. Receptors originate from a girl between 2 and 10 years old in good health and CMV-seropositive. CDR3s include the opening cysteine and the closing phenylalanine or tryptophan.

V	length	J	CDR3
TRBV4-2	16	TRBJ2-1	CASSPLSGTTSNEQFF
TRBV4-2	15	TRBJ2-2	CASSQAGQSTGELFF
TRBV5-4	14	TRBJ2-1	CASSAGTGGNEQFF
TRBV4-1	18	TRBJ2-1	CASSQDNNDWRSYNEQFF
TRBV5-8	17	TRBJ2-1	CASPGLAGTSRSCEQFF
TRBV28	14	TRBJ2-5	CASSDSIGKETQYF
TRBV11-2	14	TRBJ1-5	CASSLGEGGQPQHF
TRBV6-6	16	TRBJ2-7	CASSWVRKGGFYEQYF
TRBV28	10	TRBJ1-2	CASRGPDQAF
TRBV6-6	16	TRBJ2-2	CASSQGQGLNTGELFF
TRBV4-1	12	TRBJ2-1	CASSQEGGEQFF
TRBV6-1	15	TRBJ1-2	CASRIRMDWNYGYTF
TRBV2	16	TRBJ1-6	CASSMGQGKNNSPLHF
TRBV7-9	13	TRBJ2-3	CASSLDGGNTQYF
TRBV30	11	TRBJ1-2	CAWSNLRGYTF
TRBV21-1	14	TRBJ1-2	CAGVKGQRNYGYTF
TRBV11-3	15	TRBJ2-3	CASSLSFGGTDTQYF
TRBV6-5	14	TRBJ2-7	CASSSGQGIYEQYF
TRBV7-9	15	TRBJ1-2	CASSLGEANNYGYTF
TRBV7-6	15	TRBJ2-7	CASSVHGTGPGEQYF
TRBV7-8	16	TRBJ1-4	CASSLARSGGLEKLFF
TRBV19	14	TRBJ2-3	CASSIDGQRDTQYF
TRBV28	15	TRBJ1-2	CASSPPLRTVSGYPF
TRBV2	11	TRBJ2-7	CASKGGNEQYF
TRBV7-3	16	TRBJ1-1	CASSYTHRAGNTEAFF
TRBV6-4	17	TRBJ2-7	CASSERGPPLGFYEQYF
TRBV5-1	13	TRBJ1-1	CASSRTRETEAFF
TRBV27	13	TRBJ2-7	CASSSSLSFHQYF
TRBV4-1	16	TRBJ2-3	CASKIRAGFTTDTQYF
TRBV7-3	16	TRBJ1-1	CASSLSAPGHHTEAFF
TRBV6-5	16	TRBJ1-1	CASSLRWTGSNTEAFF
TRBV18	15	TRBJ1-6	CASSRTGWNNSPLHF
TRBV5-4	13	TRBJ1-3	CASRDSSGNTIYF
TRBV6-6	13	TRBJ2-7	CASSTGGPYEQYF
TRBV6-1	13	TRBJ1-5	CASLQGYNQPQHF
TRBV2	17	TRBJ2-1	CASPSGTSGRGYNEQFF
TRBV7-8	17	TRBJ2-1	CASSLDLAGGGPNEQFF
TRBV27	15	TRBJ1-2	CASSILAGTGGGYTF
TRBV9	15	TRBJ2-5	CASSGRWAAKETQYF
TRBV4-1	16	TRBJ1-5	CASSQVIGAGNQPQHF
TRBV21-1	11	TRBJ2-7	CASRQGDEQYF
TRBV30	13	TRBJ1-4	CAWAGLINEKLFF
TRBV27	16	TRBJ2-1	CASTGDRTLTYNEQFF
TRBV6-1	15	TRBJ2-1	CASSVEAGIHNEQFF
TRBV6-6	15	TRBJ1-1	CASSYETGAGSEAFF
TRBV5-1	15	TRBJ2-3	CASSLEGVVTDTQYF
TRBV6-5	15	TRBJ2-1	CAYTMCGGSSNEQFF
TRBV11-2	14	TRBJ2-7	CASSSDRAGYEQYF
TRBV2	14	TRBJ1-4	CASSGLTTNEKLFF
TRBV16	14	TRBJ1-1	CASSQPRGNTEAFF
TRBV27	13	TRBJ2-7	CASSRDRAYEQYF
TRBV10-3	12	TRBJ1-1	CAIRTGNTEAFF
TRBV11-2	12	TRBJ1-1	CASSSLAVEAFF
TRBV29-1	13	TRBJ2-2	CSVEGSLTGELFF
TRBV19	15	TRBJ1-5	CASSKSGQGNQPQHF
TRBV29-1	11	TRBJ2-7	CSGGTVDEQYF
TRBV28	15	TRBJ1-5	CASGKLTTGNQPQHF